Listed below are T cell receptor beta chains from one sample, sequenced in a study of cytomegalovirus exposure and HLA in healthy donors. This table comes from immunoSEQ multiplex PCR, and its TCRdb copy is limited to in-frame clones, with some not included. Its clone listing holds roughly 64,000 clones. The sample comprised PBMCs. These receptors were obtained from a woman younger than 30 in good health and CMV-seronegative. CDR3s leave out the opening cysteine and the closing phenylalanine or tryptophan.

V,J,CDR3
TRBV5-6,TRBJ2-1,ASSPTGVADNEQF
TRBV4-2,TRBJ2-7,ASSQDNSGELPYEQY
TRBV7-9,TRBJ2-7,ASSRRRDRGAYEQY
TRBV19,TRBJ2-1,ASSMGQFDVLEQF
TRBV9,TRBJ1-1,ASSEWDRVDTEAF
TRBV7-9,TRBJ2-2,ASSSPLAGGNTGELF
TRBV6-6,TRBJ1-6,ARSLTGAGNSPLH
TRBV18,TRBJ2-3,ASSGGASGTDTQY
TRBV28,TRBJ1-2,ASSFRTRAGGYT
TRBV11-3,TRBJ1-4,ASSPTGGSGRKLF
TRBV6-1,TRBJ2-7,ASSGAGLNEQY
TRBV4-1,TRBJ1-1,ASSRAGTGMEAEAF
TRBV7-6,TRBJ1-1,ASSSRYEAF
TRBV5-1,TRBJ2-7,ASSGPTSFSSYEQY
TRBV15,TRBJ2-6,ATSRGAGANVLT
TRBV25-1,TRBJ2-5,ASTGETQY
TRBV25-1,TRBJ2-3,ASSRGDYTDTQY
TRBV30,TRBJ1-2,AWIPGEGRWNYGYT
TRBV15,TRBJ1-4,ATSSGGYEKLF
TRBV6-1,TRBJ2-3,ASSESQGLNTQY
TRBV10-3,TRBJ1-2,ASRRQGDNYGYT
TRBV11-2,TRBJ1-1,ASSSGFTEAF
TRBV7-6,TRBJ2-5,ASSLAGGETQY
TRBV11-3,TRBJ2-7,ASSLASEAYEQY
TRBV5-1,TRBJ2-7,ASQTGTAFYEQY
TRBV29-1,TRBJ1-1,SVTGPGTGGPNTEAF
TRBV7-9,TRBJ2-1,ASSLRYNEQF
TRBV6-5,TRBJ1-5,ASSYSRGNQPQH
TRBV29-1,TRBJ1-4,SVEEDNHEKLF
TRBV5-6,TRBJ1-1,ASSLDVNRGAF
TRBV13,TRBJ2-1,ASSEATTNEQF
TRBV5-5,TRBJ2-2,ASSLWGPGELF
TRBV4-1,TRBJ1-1,ASTPRGSHSLMNTEAF
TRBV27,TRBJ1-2,ASSNSMAGLLNGYT
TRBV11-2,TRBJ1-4,ASSFQGVSEKLF
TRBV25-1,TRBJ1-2,ASSELEGPDGYT
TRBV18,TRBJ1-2,ASSQGQGYGYT
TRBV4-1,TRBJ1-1,ASSRGGTANTEAF
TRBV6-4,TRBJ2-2,ASSLQGTGELF
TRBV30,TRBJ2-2,AWSVEGVNTGELF
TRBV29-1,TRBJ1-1,SVRRDSTNTEAF
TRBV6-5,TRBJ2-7,ASSLQQGNEQY
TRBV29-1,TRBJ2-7,SVVFIKAGTGSLYEQY
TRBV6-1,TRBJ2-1,ASSDAGLGGDEQF
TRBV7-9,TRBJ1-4,ASSPPTGRLF
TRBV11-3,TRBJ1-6,ASSLSGSPLH
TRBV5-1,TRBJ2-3,ASSLTRSTDTQY
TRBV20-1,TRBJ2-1,SAGLDNEQF